This entry features one TCR beta chain sequence. Germline loops: CDR1 SEHNR, CDR2 FQNEAQ (reference sequence). The CDR3 totals 15 residues. V was pared by 3 bases and J by 8 bases, with 6 bases of the junction left unmatched. This entry comes from a study of blood T cell repertoires in COVID-19. Background on the study: Some COVID-19 samples were acute and others convalescent; all came from the United States, Italy and Spain. Sources were T cells, B-cell-depleted T cells, or PBMCs; the material itself was cDNA or gDNA.

Original processing methods: Reference gene primers were amplified, and this amplification served to estimate nucleated cell counts. Sequencing used immunoSEQ multiplex PCR; TCRdb keeps in-frame clones, though not all of them. V, J and clone size were drawn from that table, and D and trimming were deduced from the DNA. The table includes fewer than 200,000 clones, around 90% detected once. This chain connects TRBV7-9 to TRBJ2-1; 11 bases match TRBD1. This clonotype was obtained from a woman in her 50s with acute or convalescent COVID-19. Input material: peripheral blood. The CDR3 nucleotides are TGTGCCAGCAGCTTCGGACAGGGGGCGTTCGATGAGCAGTTCTTC. This gives the protein CASSFGQGAFDEQFF.